The sequence of this T cell receptor (beta chain) was determined in a study of blood T cells in healthy people across ages. PCR was performed a second time for 7 to 11 cycles using a sample-barcoded 5' primer and a J-beta primer mix. Using its own MiXCR run on the 5' RACE reads, TCRdb lists one record per CDR3 protein. The table includes 750,000 to 950,000 distinct CDR3 sequences, 25% to 30% detected once. The CDR3 totals 14 residues. Unmatched junction bases numbered 9, after V lost 5 bases and J lost 7 bases. CDR1 is SGHRS and CDR2 is YFSETQ in the germline V gene. Broader study findings: Conclusively comparing naive with antigen-experienced cells was impossible with unsorted PBMCs. Donor CMV infection status was unknown, possibly confounding age-related changes in expanded clonotypes. TCR beta diversity tracked closely with naive T cell percentage.

Notes on this clonotype: The antigen remains undetermined.

A further study also used this sample, focusing on T cells of mothers and their children. This second study says: Compared with unrelated pairs, related mother-child pairs had slightly higher, non-significant overlap.

The receptor's source is a boy younger than 18 in good health. The chain is built from TRBV5-1 and TRBJ1-1, with TRBD1 matching over 9 bases. The sequencing input was blood. This chain's CDR3 is CASSQPGTGIEAFF. CDR3 sequence (DNA): TGCGCCAGCAGTCAACCCGGGACAGGGATTGAAGCTTTCTTT.